This T cell receptor beta chain was retrieved from a study of T cells in Graves' hyperthyroidism and ophthalmopathy. TCR beta CDR3 regions were amplified from RNA. First-round RT-PCR targeting the TCR CDR3 was performed with the HTBI primer set. TCRdb re-analysed the multiplex PCR reads in MiXCR, keeping a single row per CDR3 protein. The sample shows 300,000 to 450,000 distinct CDR3 sequences, about 18% of them seen only once. As regards this clonotype: Its antigen remains unidentified.

Findings of the study overall: The majority of expanded thyroid clonotypes above 0.001 also appeared in blood. In simple terms, a model built on 13 V-J features told ophthalmopathy apart from stable hyperthyroidism.

V lost 5 bases and J 0 bases, leaving 14 bases between the germline ends. This CDR3 spans 16 amino acids. CDR1 and CDR2 (germline): SSHAT, FNYEAQ (reference sequence). Input material: blood. This TCR derives from a man aged 18 to 30 with Graves' ophthalmopathy. This sequence joins TRBV7-7 and TRBJ2-1; tentatively, D is TRBD1 (7 bases). The chain's CDR3 is CASSRSGGLSYNEQFF. The CDR3 DNA reads TGTGCCAGCAGCCGATCAGGGGGACTCTCCTACAATGAGCAGTTCTTC. Looking up the rest from reference TRBV7-7 and TRBJ2-1 gives the full variable domain: GAGVSQSPRYKVTKRGQDVTLRCDPISSHATLYWYQQALGQGPEFLTYFNYEAQPDKSGLPSDRFSAERPEGSISTLTIQRTEQRDSAMYRCASSRSGGLSYNEQFFGPGTRLTVL.